What follows are 27 T cell receptor beta chains derived from one specimen sequenced in a study of cytomegalovirus exposure and HLA in healthy donors. Use of 60 Vbeta and 13 Jbeta primers characterized the PCR. Sequencing was performed with immunoSEQ multiplex PCR; in TCRdb, only in-frame clones are kept and a portion is missing. This table has approximately 190,000 clones, about 80% appearing once. The sample consisted of PBMCs. These TCRs come from a woman in her twenties or thirties in good health and CMV-seropositive.

The J gene is TRBJ1-2, the V gene TRBV9; tentative D call: TRBD1 (6 bases). Germline V CDR1 and CDR2: SGDLS, YYNGEE. The CDR3 runs to 15 residues. The V gene lost 3 bases and the J gene lost 3 bases, with 15 bases spanning the gap. CDR3 coding DNA: TGTGCCAGCAGCGGCCTGAGGGGGTTGGACTATGGCTACACCTTC. Translation: CASSGLRGLDYGYTF.

The chain is built from TRBV27 and TRBJ2-3; a weak D match, TRBD2 (5 bases). The CDR3 totals 14 residues. Germline-derived CDR1 and CDR2 are MNHEY and SMNVEV (reference sequence). Trimming took 6 bases from V and 3 from J, leaving 13 bases between them. CDR3 coding DNA: TGTGCCAGCAGCGACTACTGGGGTACAGATACGCAGTATTTT. It translates to CASSDYWGTDTQYF.

This rearrangement joins TRBV30 to TRBJ2-7, with D possibly matching TRBD1 (7 bases). Trimming pared 5 bases from V and 6 bases from J, leaving 14 bases between. Germline V gene lookup returns CDR1 GTSNPN and CDR2 SVGIG (reference sequence). The CDR3 consists of 12 residues. The CDR3 DNA is TGTGCCTGGTCTAGGCAGGGGGGCGAGCAGTACTTC. It encodes CAWSRQGGEQYF.

The chain couples TRBV6-1 to TRBJ1-5; D possibly corresponds to TRBD1 (5 bases). Per the germline V gene, CDR1 is MNHNS and CDR2 is SASEGT. Trimming pared 6 bases from V and 5 bases from J, leaving 11 bases between. The CDR3 is 13 amino acids. The CDR3 sequence: CASRAQVDQPQHF. DNA for the CDR3: TGTGCCAGCAGAGCACAGGTGGATCAGCCCCAGCATTTT.

The gene calls are TRBV11-3 and TRBJ1-2; D may be TRBD1 (6 bases). V lost 5 bases and J 2 bases, leaving 15 bases between the germline ends. The CDR3 is 15 amino acids. CDR1 is SGHNT and CDR2 is YENEEA in the germline V gene. The CDR3 DNA sequence: TGTGCCAGCAGCCCGTCATTACAGGGAAACTATGGCTACACCTTC. The encoded protein is CASSPSLQGNYGYTF.

This clone has a handful of counts. The chain couples TRBV30 to TRBJ2-7; D is possibly TRBD1 (6 bases). The V end was cut by 4 bases, the J end by 2 bases, with 9 bases between. This CDR3 has 12 amino acids. The V gene's germline CDR1 is GTSNPN and CDR2 SVGIG (reference sequence). CDR3 region: CAWNQGTYEQYF. CDR3 DNA sequence: TGTGCCTGGAACCAGGGGACCTACGAGCAGTACTTC.

This clone was recorded once. V is TRBV6-5 and J is TRBJ1-1; D is unclear. The CDR3 contains 15 residues. Germline V gene sequence: CDR1 MNHEY, CDR2 SVGAGI. Trimming pared 5 bases from V and 0 bases from J, leaving 13 bases between. CDR3 residues: CASSPAGRVNTEAFF. The CDR3 bases are TGTGCCAGCAGTCCCGCCGGGAGGGTGAACACTGAAGCTTTCTTT.

This clone turned up a few times. V gene TRBV6-4 combines with J gene TRBJ2-1, with D possibly being TRBD2 (5 bases). V gave up 3 bases and J gave up 6 bases, with 9 bases separating them. CDR3 length equals 13 residues. Germline loops: CDR1 MRHNA, CDR2 SNTAGT. The CDR3 region has the DNA TGTGCCAGCAGTGAGGCCGGACTCAATGAGCAGTTCTTC. Translated, it gives CASSEAGLNEQFF.

V is TRBV5-6 and J is TRBJ1-1, with D possibly being TRBD1 (5 bases). Trimming took off 0 bases at V and 0 bases at J, with 9 bases between the two ends. The germline gives CDR1 SGHDT, CDR2 YYEEEE. This CDR3 spans 15 amino acids. The CDR3 DNA reads as TGTGCCAGCAGCTTGGATTGGGGCCTGAACACTGAAGCTTTCTTT. It yields the protein CASSLDWGLNTEAFF. Full variable domain (rest looked up from reference TRBV5-6 and TRBJ1-1): DAGVTQSPTHLIKTRGQQVTLRCSPKSGHDTVSWYQQALGQGPQFIFQYYEEEERQRGNFPDRFSGHQFPNYSSELNVNALLLGDSALYLCASSLDWGLNTEAFFGQGTRLTVV.

The chain recombines TRBV29-1 with TRBJ2-5; the match to TRBD2 covers 7 bases. V was pared by 4 bases and J by 5 bases, with 4 bases of the junction left unmatched. The CDR3 spans 12 residues. Per germline, CDR1 SQVTM and CDR2 ANQGSEA. The CDR3 reads CSVVRGGETQYF. CDR3 nucleotide sequence: TGCAGCGTTGTGAGGGGAGGGGAGACCCAGTACTTC.

This clone was seen a single time. The chain employs TRBV5-6 and TRBJ2-1; TRBD1 matches at 7 bases. V shed 5 bases and J 2 bases; nucleotides not matched to a gene: 7. The CDR3 is 15 residues long. Germline V gives CDR1 SGHDT, CDR2 YYEEEE. The CDR3 sequence is CASSHNRGPYNEQFF. In nucleotides, the CDR3 is TGTGCCAGCAGTCACAACAGGGGTCCCTACAATGAGCAGTTCTTC. The full variable domain, in which reference TRBV5-6 and TRBJ2-1 provide the parts outside the CDR3, is DAGVTQSPTHLIKTRGQQVTLRCSPKSGHDTVSWYQQALGQGPQFIFQYYEEEERQRGNFPDRFSGHQFPNYSSELNVNALLLGDSALYLCASSHNRGPYNEQFFGPGTRLTVL.

This clone was found once. The chain joins TRBV29-1 to TRBJ2-3, with 10 positions matching TRBD2. V shed 6 bases and J 2 bases; nucleotides not matched to a gene: 5. Looked up from germline, CDR1 is SQVTM and CDR2 is ANQGSEA. The CDR3 runs 14 residues. CDR3 nucleotide sequence: TGCAGCGTATCAAGCGGGGGGGTCACAGATACGCAGTATTTT. Translating gives CSVSSGGVTDTQYF.

This chain links TRBV2 with TRBJ1-5; unclear D gene. CDR1 is SNHLY and CDR2 is FYNNEI in the germline V gene. With 7 bases removed from V and 0 bases from J, the gap between germline ends came to 7 bases. The CDR3 is 13 amino acids. The CDR3 DNA sequence: TGTGCCAGCATGGCAGATAGCAATCAGCCCCAGCATTTT. It translates to CASMADSNQPQHF.

This clone was seen just once. The chain carries TRBV5-1 and TRBJ2-1, with D possibly matching TRBD2 (6 bases). The germline gives CDR1 SGHRS, CDR2 YFSETQ. The CDR3 extends over 15 amino acids. V was pared by 0 bases and J by 4 bases, with 11 bases between. The CDR3 DNA follows: TGCGCCAGCAGCTTGGGTGCTAGCGCATACAATGAGCAGTTCTTC. Protein: CASSLGASAYNEQFF.

J is TRBJ2-2 and V is TRBV27; D might be TRBD2 (5 bases). The ends were cut back, 7 bases at V and 6 bases at J, with 15 bases in the middle. CDR1 is MNHEY, CDR2 SMNVEV, per germline (reference sequence). CDR3 size: 14 residues. CDR3 loop: CASKTSREAGELFF. The CDR3 DNA sequence: TGTGCCAGCAAAACATCCCGGGAAGCCGGGGAGCTGTTTTTT.

This clone has only a few counts. This rearrangement joins TRBV5-4 to TRBJ2-7, with 11 bases fitting TRBD2. Germline loops: CDR1 SGHNT, CDR2 YYREEE (reference sequence). The CDR3 is 15 amino acids. The trim removed 5 bases at V and 5 bases at J, leaving 9 bases unmatched. CDR3 amino acids: CASSSFTSGGNEQYF. CDR3 nucleotides: TGTGCCAGCAGTTCCTTCACTAGCGGGGGTAACGAGCAGTACTTC.

The chain employs TRBV6-1 and TRBJ2-5; 11 bases map to TRBD1. The trim removed 1 base at V and 5 bases at J, leaving 6 bases unmatched. CDR3 length: 16 residues. The germline V gene encodes CDR1 MNHNS and CDR2 SASEGT. For the CDR3, the DNA is TGTGCCAGCAGTGAAGAGAGGACAGGGGGCCGTGAGACCCAGTACTTC. Protein sequence: CASSEERTGGRETQYF.

V is TRBV28 and J is TRBJ2-3, with D possibly TRBD2 on 7 matching bases. Trimming shortened V by 2 bases and J by 3 bases, and 15 bases separated the two germline ends. CDR1 and CDR2 from the germline V gene are MDHEN and SYDVKM. The CDR3 sequence is 16 residues long. CDR3 region: CASSLLRGPGTDTQYF. CDR3 nucleotides: TGTGCCAGCAGTTTACTGCGGGGGCCAGGAACAGATACGCAGTATTTT. The variable domain in full, completed from reference TRBV28 and TRBJ2-3, reads DVKVTQSSRYLVKRTGEKVFLECVQDMDHENMFWYRQDPGLGLRLIYFSYDVKMKEKGDIPEGYSVSREKKERFSLILESASTNQTSMYLCASSLLRGPGTDTQYFGPGTRLTVL.

The genes are TRBV28 and TRBJ1-6; 10 nucleotides match TRBD1. Per the germline V gene, CDR1 is MDHEN and CDR2 is SYDVKM. Trimming removed 3 bases from V and 9 bases from J; junction bases left unmatched: 5. The CDR3 loop spans 15 amino acids. The CDR3 region is CASSFRQGAFSPLHF. CDR3 sequence (DNA): TGTGCCAGCAGTTTCCGACAGGGGGCTTTTTCACCCCTCCACTTT.

This chain joins TRBV5-1 and TRBJ1-6, with D possibly being TRBD1 (5 bases). This CDR3 comprises 14 residues. V was trimmed by 1 base and J by 9 bases, leaving 11 bases between them. CDR1 and CDR2 from the germline V gene are SGHRS and YFSETQ. CDR3 amino acids: CASSLPPRGSPLHF. In nucleotides, the CDR3 is TGCGCCAGCAGCTTGCCACCTAGGGGTTCACCCCTCCACTTT.

V usage is TRBV7-9 and J usage is TRBJ2-7; 7 bases are a match to TRBD2. Losses at the gene ends were 5 bases for V and 1 base for J; bases not matched to a gene: 8. Germline CDR1 reads SEHNR; CDR2 reads FQNEAQ (reference sequence). There are 15 residues in the CDR3. CDR3 amino acids: CASSPEGGGSYEQYF. The CDR3 coding sequence is TGTGCCAGCAGCCCAGAGGGCGGGGGATCCTACGAGCAGTACTTC.

The CDR3 reads CATSRDRRGTNEKLFF. CDR3 sequence (DNA): TGTGCCACCAGCAGAGATCGAAGGGGAACTAATGAAAAACTGTTTTTT. This chain joins TRBV15 and TRBJ1-4; a possible D gene is TRBD1 (5 bases). CDR1 and CDR2 from the germline V gene are LNHNV and YYDKDF (reference sequence). Trimming stripped 0 bases from V and 1 base from J, with 9 bases between. CDR3 length: 16 amino acids.

The chain employs TRBV5-1 and TRBJ2-7; TRBD1 aligns across 7 bases. V was clipped by 3 bases and J by 6 bases; unmatched bases: 12. The CDR3 totals 15 residues. CDR1 is SGHRS, CDR2 YFSETQ, per germline. The CDR3 DNA follows: TGCGCCAGCAGCTCGACGACAGGGAAAAGGGCCGAGCAGTACTTC. The encoded protein is CASSSTTGKRAEQYF.

This clone was seen only a few times. The chain employs TRBV11-2 and TRBJ1-1, with D maybe TRBD1 (6 bases). The CDR3 is 16 residues long. Trimming pared 0 bases from V and 10 bases from J, leaving 21 bases between. Looked up from germline, CDR1 is SGHAT and CDR2 is FQNNGV. The CDR3 region has the DNA TGTGCCAGCAGCTTAGATAGCAGGGGTACGGGGTATACAGCTTTCTTT. It codes for CASSLDSRGTGYTAFF.

This clone appeared a single time. The rearrangement joins TRBV19 to TRBJ1-1, with unresolved D. The CDR3 has 13 amino acids. V was pared by 3 bases and J by 5 bases, with 10 bases between. CDR1 LNHDA and CDR2 SQIVND come from the germline V gene (reference sequence). In nucleotides, the CDR3 is TGTGCCAGTAGTATTTTTCGGGATACTGAAGCTTTCTTT. It translates to CASSIFRDTEAFF.

The chain carries TRBV28 and TRBJ2-3, with 9 bases aligning to TRBD1. CDR3 size: 17 residues. V dropped 6 bases and J dropped 2; count of bases not matched to a gene: 12. Germline V gene lookup returns CDR1 MDHEN and CDR2 SYDVKM. CDR3 in DNA: TGTGCCAGCAGCCCTCTCGGGACAGGGTGGGCCACAGATACGCAGTATTTT. Translating it yields CASSPLGTGWATDTQYF.

The chain uses TRBV2 and TRBJ2-3; a weak D match, TRBD1 (5 bases). This CDR3 has 16 residues. V shed 2 bases and J shed 1 base, with 13 bases lying between them. Germline V CDR1 and CDR2: SNHLY, FYNNEI. The DNA for the CDR3 is TGTGCCAGCAGTGAAAACAGGTCGGGTGGCACAGATACGCAGTATTTT. As protein: CASSENRSGGTDTQYF.